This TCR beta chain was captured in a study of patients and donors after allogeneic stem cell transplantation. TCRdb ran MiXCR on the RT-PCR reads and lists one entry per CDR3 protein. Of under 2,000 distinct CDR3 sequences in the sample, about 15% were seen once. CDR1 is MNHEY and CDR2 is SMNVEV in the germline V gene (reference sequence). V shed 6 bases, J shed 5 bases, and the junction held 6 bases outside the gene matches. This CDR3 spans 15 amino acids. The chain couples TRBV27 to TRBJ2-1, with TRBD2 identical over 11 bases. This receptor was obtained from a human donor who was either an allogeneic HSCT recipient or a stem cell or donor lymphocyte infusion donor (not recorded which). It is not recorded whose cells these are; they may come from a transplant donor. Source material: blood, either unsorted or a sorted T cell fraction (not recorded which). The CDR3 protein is CASRLLAGGNNEQFF. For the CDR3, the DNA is TGTGCCAGCAGACTGCTAGCGGGAGGAAACAATGAGCAGTTCTTC.